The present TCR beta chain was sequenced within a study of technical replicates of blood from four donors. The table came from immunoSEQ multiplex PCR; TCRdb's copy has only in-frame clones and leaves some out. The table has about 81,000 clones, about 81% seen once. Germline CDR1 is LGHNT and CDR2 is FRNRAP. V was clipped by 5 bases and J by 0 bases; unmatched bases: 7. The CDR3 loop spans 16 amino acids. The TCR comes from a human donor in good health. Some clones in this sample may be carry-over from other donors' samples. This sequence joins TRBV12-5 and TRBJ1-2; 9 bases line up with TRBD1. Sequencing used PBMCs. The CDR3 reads CASGLGTGRANYGYTF. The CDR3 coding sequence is TGTGCTAGTGGTCTCGGGACAGGGAGAGCTAACTATGGCTACACCTTC.